Below, 27 T cell receptor beta chains from the same sample are listed, as sequenced in a study of CD8 T cells in Susac syndrome. About 0.5 to 1 ug RNA was reverse transcribed with random hexamers. In TCRdb, the immunoSEQ multiplex PCR reads were re-called with MiXCR into one record per CDR3 protein. The sample includes about 73,000 distinct CDR3 sequences, about 95% of them seen just once. The specimen sequenced was CD8+ T cells from PBMCs. Receptors originate from a human donor with multiple sclerosis.

The CDR3 DNA follows: TGTGCCTGGAGTGTCGGGACAGGCTACACCTTC. Residues: CAWSVGTGYTF. The chain couples TRBV30 to TRBJ1-2; D is possibly TRBD1 (6 bases). CDR1 GTSNPN and CDR2 SVGIG come from the germline V gene (reference sequence). This CDR3 has 11 residues. Trimming shortened V by 0 bases and J by 8 bases, and 7 bases separated the two germline ends.

V is TRBV27 and J is TRBJ2-1; 11 bases align to TRBD2. V lost 6 bases, J lost 7 bases, and 11 bases stayed unmatched. There are 16 residues in the CDR3. Germline lookup yields CDR1 MNHEY and CDR2 SMNVEV (reference sequence). The CDR3: CASSSDIAGGPNEQFF. The CDR3 coding sequence is TGTGCCAGCAGCTCTGACATAGCGGGAGGGCCAAATGAGCAGTTCTTC.

This clonotype is a singleton in its sample. The rearrangement uses TRBV7-9 and TRBJ1-5, with D possibly matching TRBD1 (6 bases). The CDR3 contains 14 residues. Trimming pared 2 bases from V and 4 bases from J, leaving 9 bases between. The V gene's germline CDR1 is SEHNR and CDR2 FQNEAQ (reference sequence). CDR3 sequence reads: CASSLQGPNQPQHF. In DNA, the CDR3 is TGTGCCAGCAGCTTACAGGGGCCTAATCAGCCCCAGCATTTT.

The V gene is TRBV7-9, the J gene TRBJ1-4, with 11 bases identical to TRBD1. Trimming took 5 bases from V and 3 from J; bases not matched to a gene: 5. Germline loops: CDR1 SEHNR, CDR2 FQNEAQ (reference sequence). The CDR3 has 16 residues. The CDR3 spells CASSHWTGGPNEKLFF. The CDR3 nucleotides are TGTGCCAGCAGCCACTGGACAGGGGGCCCTAATGAAAAACTGTTTTTT. Looking up the rest from reference TRBV7-9 and TRBJ1-4 gives the full variable domain: DTGVSQNPRHKITKRGQNVTFRCDPISEHNRLYWYRQTLGQGPEFLTYFQNEAQLEKSRLLSDRFSAERPKGSFSTLEIQRTEQGDSAMYLCASSHWTGGPNEKLFFGSGTQLSVL.

The CDR3 nucleotides are TGCGCCAGCAGCACGGGACAGTGGACACCCTATGGCTACACCTTC. Protein sequence: CASSTGQWTPYGYTF. J is TRBJ1-2 and V is TRBV5-1; 7 nucleotides match TRBD1. The CDR3 contains 15 residues. With 4 bases clipped from V and 4 bases from J, the junction kept 10 bases outside the gene matches. Germline V gene sequence: CDR1 SGHRS, CDR2 YFSETQ. Based on the CDR3 plus reference TRBV5-1 and TRBJ1-2, the full variable domain is KAGVTQTPRYLIKTRGQQVTLSCSPISGHRSVSWYQQTPGQGLQFLFEYFSETQRNKGNFPGRFSGRQFSNSRSEMNVSTLELGDSALYLCASSTGQWTPYGYTFGSGTRLTVV.

The chain has TRBV5-1 and TRBJ1-1, with 10 bases lining up with TRBD1. V gave up 3 bases and J gave up 7 bases; unmatched junction bases: 6. The CDR3 extends over 14 amino acids. Germline V lookup: CDR1 SGHRS, CDR2 YFSETQ. In DNA, the CDR3 is TGCGCCAGCAGCTCCTGGACAGGGGGTGATGAAGCTTTCTTT. As protein: CASSSWTGGDEAFF.

This chain links TRBV29-1 with TRBJ2-5, with 8 bases aligning to TRBD1. CDR3 size: 15 residues. Germline V CDR1 and CDR2: SQVTM, ANQGSEA. The V segment lost 6 bases and the J segment 4 bases; nucleotides outside the gene matches: 13. The CDR3 here is CSVVGQEHQRETQYF. In nucleotides, the CDR3 is TGCAGCGTCGTGGGACAGGAACATCAACGAGAGACCCAGTACTTC. Drawing the rest from reference TRBV29-1 and TRBJ2-5, the complete variable domain is SAVISQKPSRDICQRGTSLTIQCQVDSQVTMMFWYRQQPGQSLTLIATANQGSEATYESGFVIDKFPISRPNLTFSTLTVSNMSPEDSSIYLCSVVGQEHQRETQYFGPGTRLLVL.

The chain uses TRBV12-3 or TRBV12-4 and TRBJ1-5; D is possibly TRBD1 (6 bases). This CDR3 is built from 12 residues. V was clipped by 5 bases and J by 4 bases, with 6 bases between them. The CDR3 nucleotides are TGTGCCAGCAGTCAGGGGAATCAGCCCCAGCATTTT. This translates into CASSQGNQPQHF.

This sequence joins TRBV5-4 and TRBJ1-2; D gene unclear. V was pared by 0 bases and J by 2 bases, with 8 bases between. This CDR3 comprises 14 residues. In germline, CDR1 is SGHNT, CDR2 YYREEE (reference sequence). Written as DNA, the CDR3 is TGTGCCAGCAGCTTGGGTGGGGAGAACTATGGCTACACCTTC. It encodes CASSLGGENYGYTF.

The chain recombines TRBV27 with TRBJ1-2; no firm D call. V gave up 10 bases and J gave up 3 bases, with 9 bases separating them. Germline lookup yields CDR1 MNHEY and CDR2 SMNVEV (reference sequence). The CDR3 sequence is 11 residues long. The CDR3 is CATRSYYGYTF. CDR3 coding DNA: TGTGCCACCAGGAGCTACTATGGCTACACCTTC.

The CDR3 nucleotides are TGTGCCAGCAGTGAAGTTCCAGGGGGTAGCGGGGGGAGACATGAGCAGTTCTTC. It translates to CASSEVPGGSGGRHEQFF. The rearrangement links TRBV2 to TRBJ2-1; TRBD2 matches 10 bases. J gave up 8 bases and V 1 base, and 14 bases lay outside the gene matches. Germline values: CDR1 SNHLY, CDR2 FYNNEI. The CDR3 runs to 18 residues.

The gene calls are TRBV9 and TRBJ2-5; D is unresolved. Trimming left V 1 base short and J 2 bases short, with 0 bases between. This CDR3 spans 11 amino acids. Per the germline V gene, CDR1 is SGDLS and CDR2 is YYNGEE. The CDR3 is CASSVQETQYF. CDR3 coding DNA: TGTGCCAGCAGCGTACAAGAGACCCAGTACTTC.

The chain combines TRBV27 with TRBJ2-7; TRBD2 matches at 13 bases. CDR1 is MNHEY, CDR2 SMNVEV, per germline (reference sequence). The CDR3 is 16 residues long. J was trimmed by 0 bases and V by 5 bases; bases with no gene match: 4. The CDR3 region has the DNA TGTGCCAGCAGTCCACTAGCGGGGGGGCCCTCCTACGAGCAGTACTTC. Protein sequence: CASSPLAGGPSYEQYF.

V usage is TRBV3-1 and J usage is TRBJ2-7, with 13 nucleotides matching TRBD2. The V gene's germline CDR1 is LGHDT and CDR2 YNNKEL (reference sequence). The CDR3 is made up of 15 amino acids. J gave up 3 bases and V 4 bases, and 3 bases lay outside the gene matches. The CDR3 reads CASSPRTSGSYEQYF. The CDR3 DNA is TGTGCCAGCAGCCCCCGGACTAGCGGGAGCTACGAGCAGTACTTC.

The J gene is TRBJ2-5, the V gene TRBV5-4; D remains unclear. CDR3 length: 14 residues. V lost 0 bases and J lost 4, with 10 bases in between. Germline values: CDR1 SGHNT, CDR2 YYREEE (reference sequence). CDR3 DNA: TGTGCCAGCAGCTTGGCCCTCAGCACAGAGACCCAGTACTTC. Its protein is CASSLALSTETQYF.

This rearrangement joins TRBV6-2 or TRBV6-3 to TRBJ2-7; 9 bases agree with TRBD2. The V gene's germline CDR1 is MNHEY and CDR2 SVGEGT. CDR3 size: 16 residues. Germline trimming cut 5 bases from V and 5 bases from J; bases unmatched to any gene: 13. The CDR3 sequence: CASSIPWAGGPDEQYF. The CDR3 DNA sequence: TGTGCCAGCAGTATTCCTTGGGCGGGAGGGCCTGACGAGCAGTACTTC.

This chain uses TRBV7-3 with TRBJ1-1; maybe TRBD1 (5 bases). Germline V lookup: CDR1 SGHTA, CDR2 FQGTGA. CDR3 length: 15 amino acids. Trimming shortened V by 5 bases and J by 1 base, and 14 bases separated the two germline ends. CDR3 in amino acids: CASSPVGGTNTEAFF. The CDR3 DNA sequence: TGTGCCAGCAGCCCCGTGGGAGGGACGAACACTGAAGCTTTCTTT.

This chain joins TRBV6-6 and TRBJ2-7; D not certain. Trimming took off 2 bases at V and 5 bases at J, with 13 bases between the two ends. Germline-derived CDR1 and CDR2 are MNHNY and SVGAGI (reference sequence). CDR3 length equals 14 residues. For the CDR3, the DNA is TGTGCCAGCAGTTACCAGACCGGTCTACACGAGCAGTACTTC. Amino acids: CASSYQTGLHEQYF.

The J gene is TRBJ2-7, the V gene TRBV30, with D possibly called TRBD1 or TRBD2 (5 bases each). The germline gives CDR1 GTSNPN, CDR2 SVGIG (reference sequence). V lost 0 bases to trimming and J lost 7 bases, with 10 bases between them. This CDR3 is built from 12 residues. In DNA form, the CDR3 reads TGTGCCTGGAGTGTAGGGACGGGAGAGCAGTACTTC. The encoded protein is CAWSVGTGEQYF.

This rearrangement joins TRBV19 to TRBJ2-3; D is uncertain. CDR1 is LNHDA, CDR2 SQIVND, per germline (reference sequence). The CDR3 loop spans 14 amino acids. V lost 0 bases and J 2 bases, leaving 6 bases between the germline ends. The CDR3 loop is CASSIEDHTDTQYF. The CDR3 nucleotides are TGTGCCAGTAGTATAGAGGACCACACAGATACGCAGTATTTT.

The rearrangement joins TRBV3-1 to TRBJ2-7; 9 bases are a match to TRBD2. Losses at the gene ends were 3 bases for V and 3 bases for J; bases not matched to a gene: 3. Germline assignment: CDR1 LGHDT and CDR2 YNNKEL (reference sequence). The CDR3 consists of 14 residues. The CDR3 reads CASSQTSGYYEQYF. CDR3 nucleotide sequence: TGTGCCAGCAGCCAGACTAGCGGATACTACGAGCAGTACTTC.

The chain joins TRBV7-9 to TRBJ2-7; 7 bases align to TRBD1. Germline loops: CDR1 SEHNR, CDR2 FQNEAQ (reference sequence). Germline trimming cut 4 bases from V and 7 bases from J; bases unmatched to any gene: 13. This CDR3 is built from 15 residues. The CDR3 DNA sequence: TGTGCCAGCAGCTCCTCCTCGACAGGGTCTTATGAGCAGTACTTC. It specifies CASSSSSTGSYEQYF.

A single count supports this clonotype. V and J are TRBV9 and TRBJ2-1; 9 bases are shared with TRBD1. The V and J ends lost 1 base and 6 bases, in that order; junction bases with no gene match: 5. CDR3 length: 15 amino acids. Per the germline V gene, CDR1 is SGDLS and CDR2 is YYNGEE. CDR3: CASSVWGTGSNEQFF. CDR3 sequence (DNA): TGTGCCAGCAGCGTATGGGGGACAGGGAGCAATGAGCAGTTCTTC.

DNA for the CDR3: TGCGCCAGCAGCTTGACAGCGGCAGATACGCAGTATTTT. It specifies CASSLTAADTQYF. The J gene is TRBJ2-3, the V gene TRBV5-1, with D possibly being TRBD2 (5 bases). Germline V gene sequence: CDR1 SGHRS, CDR2 YFSETQ. This CDR3 is built from 13 residues. Trimming removed 1 base from V and 4 bases from J, with 7 bases in between.

The rearrangement uses TRBV4-3 and TRBJ2-3; possible D gene TRBD1, 6 bases. CDR1 and CDR2 (germline): LGHNA, YSLEER. The CDR3 has 14 amino acids. The V and J ends lost 4 bases and 4 bases respectively, with 12 bases between them. CDR3 residues: CASSLGTWADTQYF. The CDR3 nucleotides read TGCGCCAGCAGCCTCGGGACATGGGCAGATACGCAGTATTTT.

The chain recombines TRBV19 with TRBJ1-1; no clear D. CDR1 LNHDA and CDR2 SQIVND come from the germline V gene (reference sequence). V shed 8 bases and J shed 1 base, with 11 bases lying between them. This CDR3 region has 13 residues. The CDR3 region has the DNA TGTGCCAGTGTTAGTCTGGGGAACACTGAAGCTTTCTTT. It is translated as CASVSLGNTEAFF.

The chain has TRBV27 and TRBJ2-7; D possibly uses TRBD1 or TRBD2 (5 bases each). This CDR3 has 13 amino acids. The germline gives CDR1 MNHEY, CDR2 SMNVEV (reference sequence). V shed 8 bases and J shed 2 bases, with 13 bases lying between them. The CDR3 sequence is CASRWDGAYEQYF. The CDR3, as DNA: TGTGCCAGCCGATGGGACGGAGCCTACGAGCAGTACTTC.